The present entry profiles one T cell receptor (beta chain) with its context. No antigen is known for it. Clones were sequenced by immunoSEQ multiplex PCR, and TCRdb holds only the in-frame ones, with some missing. The sample lists approximately 10,000 clones, roughly 86% occurring once. This sample is part of a study of chemoradiotherapy in HPV16-positive cancers. Study-wide context: Candidate HPV-specific T-cell clones and common TCR motifs came from functional assays in two HPV16-positive patients.

The study's findings and limits: HPV-specific T cells were functionally defined from only a couple of HPV16-positive patients. HPV-responsive T-cell expansion during chemoradiotherapy was linked to improved recurrence-free survival in HPV16-positive patients. Candidate HPV-specific clones and E7-related TCR motifs grew in tumor during treatment.

The CDR3 covers 13 residues. Trimming stripped 6 bases from V and 1 base from J, with 11 bases between. CDR1 SGHTS and CDR2 YDEGEE come from the germline V gene. The rearrangement joins TRBV5-8 to TRBJ2-7; D may be TRBD1 (6 bases). Sequenced material: blood, taken from a patient who underwent chemoradiotherapy. The sequence was collected from a human donor with HPV-associated anogenital cancer. The CDR3 here is CASNDRQSYEQYF. The CDR3 DNA is TGTGCCAGCAACGACAGGCAATCCTACGAGCAGTACTTC.